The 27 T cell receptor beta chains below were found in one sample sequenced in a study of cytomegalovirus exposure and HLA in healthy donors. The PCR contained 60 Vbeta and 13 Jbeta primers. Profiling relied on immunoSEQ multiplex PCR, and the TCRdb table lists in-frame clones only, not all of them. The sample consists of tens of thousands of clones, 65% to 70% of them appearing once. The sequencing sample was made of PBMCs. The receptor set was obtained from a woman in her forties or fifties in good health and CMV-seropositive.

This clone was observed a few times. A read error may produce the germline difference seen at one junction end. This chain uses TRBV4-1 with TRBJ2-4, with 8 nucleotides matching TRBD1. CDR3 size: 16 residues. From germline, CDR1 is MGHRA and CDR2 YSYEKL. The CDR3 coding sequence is TGTGCCAGCAGCCCCCTAACAGGGGGAGCCAAAAACATTCAGTACTTC. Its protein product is CASSPLTGGAKNIQYF.

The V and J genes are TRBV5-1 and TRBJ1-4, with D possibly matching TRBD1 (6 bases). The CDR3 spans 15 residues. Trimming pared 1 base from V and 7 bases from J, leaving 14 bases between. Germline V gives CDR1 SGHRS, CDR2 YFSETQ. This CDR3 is CASSLNEGGTEKLFF. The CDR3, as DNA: TGCGCCAGCAGCTTGAATGAAGGGGGTACTGAAAAACTGTTTTTT. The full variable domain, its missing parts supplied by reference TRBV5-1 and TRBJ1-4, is KAGVTQTPRYLIKTRGQQVTLSCSPISGHRSVSWYQQTPGQGLQFLFEYFSETQRNKGNFPGRFSGRQFSNSRSEMNVSTLELGDSALYLCASSLNEGGTEKLFFGSGTQLSVL.

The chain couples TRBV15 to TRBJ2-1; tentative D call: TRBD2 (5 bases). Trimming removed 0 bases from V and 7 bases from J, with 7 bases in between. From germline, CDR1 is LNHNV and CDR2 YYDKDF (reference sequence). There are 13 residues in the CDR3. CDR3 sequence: CATSRDRRNEQFF. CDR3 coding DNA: TGTGCCACCAGCAGAGATCGGAGGAATGAGCAGTTCTTC.

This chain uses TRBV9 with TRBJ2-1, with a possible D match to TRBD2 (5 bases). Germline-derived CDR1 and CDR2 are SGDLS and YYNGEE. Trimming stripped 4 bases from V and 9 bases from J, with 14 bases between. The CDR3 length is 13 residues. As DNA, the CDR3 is TGTGCCAGCAGCCCCGACACTAGTTTTGAGCAGTTCTTC. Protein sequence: CASSPDTSFEQFF.

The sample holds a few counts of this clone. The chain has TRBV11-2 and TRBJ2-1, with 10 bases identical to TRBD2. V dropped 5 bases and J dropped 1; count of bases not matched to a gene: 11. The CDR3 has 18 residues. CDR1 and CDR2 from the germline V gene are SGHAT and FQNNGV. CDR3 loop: CASSRPSSSGGSYNEQFF. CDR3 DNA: TGTGCCAGCAGCCGACCTTCGAGTAGCGGGGGGTCCTACAATGAGCAGTTCTTC.

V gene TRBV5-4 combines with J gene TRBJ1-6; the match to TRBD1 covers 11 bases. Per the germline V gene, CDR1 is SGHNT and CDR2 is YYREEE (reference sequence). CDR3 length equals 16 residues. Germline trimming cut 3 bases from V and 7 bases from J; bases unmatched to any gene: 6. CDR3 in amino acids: CASSWGTGGLNSPLHF. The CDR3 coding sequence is TGTGCCAGCAGCTGGGGGACAGGGGGGCTAAATTCACCCCTCCACTTT. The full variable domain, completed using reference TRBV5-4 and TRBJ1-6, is ETGVTQSPTHLIKTRGQQVTLRCSSQSGHNTVSWYQQALGQGPQFIFQYYREEENGRGNFPPRFSGLQFPNYSSELNVNALELDDSALYLCASSWGTGGLNSPLHFGNGTRLTVT.

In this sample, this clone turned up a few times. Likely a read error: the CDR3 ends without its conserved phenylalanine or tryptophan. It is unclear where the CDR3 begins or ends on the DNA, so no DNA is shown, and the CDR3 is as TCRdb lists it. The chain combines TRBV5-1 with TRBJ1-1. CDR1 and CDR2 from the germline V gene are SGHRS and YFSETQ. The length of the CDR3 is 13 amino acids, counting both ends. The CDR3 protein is CASSLASGGVKSL.

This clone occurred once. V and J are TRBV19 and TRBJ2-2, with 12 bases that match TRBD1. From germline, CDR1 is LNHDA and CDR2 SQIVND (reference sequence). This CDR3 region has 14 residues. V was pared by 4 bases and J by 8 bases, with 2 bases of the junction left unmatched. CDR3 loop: CASSKGQGAGELFF. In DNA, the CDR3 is TGTGCCAGTAGTAAGGGACAGGGGGCGGGGGAGCTGTTTTTT.

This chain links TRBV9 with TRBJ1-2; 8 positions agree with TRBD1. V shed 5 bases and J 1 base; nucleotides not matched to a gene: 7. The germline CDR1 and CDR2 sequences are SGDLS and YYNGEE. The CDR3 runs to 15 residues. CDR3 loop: CASSETGVVNYGYTF. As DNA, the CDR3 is TGTGCCAGCAGTGAGACAGGGGTGGTTAACTATGGCTACACCTTC.

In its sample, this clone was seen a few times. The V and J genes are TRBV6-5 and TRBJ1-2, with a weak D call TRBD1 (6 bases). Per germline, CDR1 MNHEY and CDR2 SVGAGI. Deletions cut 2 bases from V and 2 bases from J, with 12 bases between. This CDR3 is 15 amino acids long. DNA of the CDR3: TGTGCCAGCAGTTACCGGACAGTAGCGAACTATGGCTACACCTTC. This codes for CASSYRTVANYGYTF.

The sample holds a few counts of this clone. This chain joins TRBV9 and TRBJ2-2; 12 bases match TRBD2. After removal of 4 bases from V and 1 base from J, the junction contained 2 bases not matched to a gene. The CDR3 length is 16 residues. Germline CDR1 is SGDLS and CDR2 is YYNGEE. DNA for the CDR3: TGTGCCAGCAGCTTACTAGCGGGGGGGAACACCGGGGAGCTGTTTTTT. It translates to CASSLLAGGNTGELFF.

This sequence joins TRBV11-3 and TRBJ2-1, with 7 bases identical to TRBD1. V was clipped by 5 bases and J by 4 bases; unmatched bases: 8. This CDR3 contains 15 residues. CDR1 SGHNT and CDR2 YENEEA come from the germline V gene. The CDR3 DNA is TGTGCCAGCAGCCAGGGACAGTCTCTTTACAATGAGCAGTTCTTC. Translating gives CASSQGQSLYNEQFF.

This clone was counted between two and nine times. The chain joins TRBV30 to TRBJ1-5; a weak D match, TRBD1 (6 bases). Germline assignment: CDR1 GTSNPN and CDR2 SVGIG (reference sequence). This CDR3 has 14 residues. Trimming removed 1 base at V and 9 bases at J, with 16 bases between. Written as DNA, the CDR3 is TGTGCCTGGAGTGCCGATCAAGCGGGGGCGCCCCAGCATTTT. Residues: CAWSADQAGAPQHF.

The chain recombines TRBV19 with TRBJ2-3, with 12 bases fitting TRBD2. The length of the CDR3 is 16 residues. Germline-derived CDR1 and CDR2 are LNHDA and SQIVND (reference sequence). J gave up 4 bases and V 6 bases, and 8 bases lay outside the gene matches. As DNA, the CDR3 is TGTGCCAGTAGCCTGACTAGCGGGAGACAATCAGATACGCAGTATTTT. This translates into CASSLTSGRQSDTQYF.

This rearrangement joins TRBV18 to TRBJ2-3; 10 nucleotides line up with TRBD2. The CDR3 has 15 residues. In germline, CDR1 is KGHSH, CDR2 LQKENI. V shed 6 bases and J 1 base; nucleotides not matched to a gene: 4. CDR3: CASSPGTSGTDTQYF. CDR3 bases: TGTGCCAGCTCGCCCGGGACTAGCGGCACAGATACGCAGTATTTT.

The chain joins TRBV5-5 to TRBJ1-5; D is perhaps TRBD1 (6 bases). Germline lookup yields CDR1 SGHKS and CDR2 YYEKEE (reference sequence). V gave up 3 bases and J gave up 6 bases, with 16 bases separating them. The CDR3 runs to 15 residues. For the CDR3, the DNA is TGTGCCAGCAGCTCTGTAGGGGGATTTGGTCAGCCCCAGCATTTT. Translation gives CASSSVGGFGQPQHF.

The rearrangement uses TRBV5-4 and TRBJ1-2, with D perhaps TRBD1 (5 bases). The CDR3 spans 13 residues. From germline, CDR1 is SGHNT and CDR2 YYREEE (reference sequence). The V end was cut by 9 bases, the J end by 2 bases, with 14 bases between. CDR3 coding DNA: TGTGCCACCCCAGGGCACCTCAACTATGGCTACACCTTC. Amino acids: CATPGHLNYGYTF.

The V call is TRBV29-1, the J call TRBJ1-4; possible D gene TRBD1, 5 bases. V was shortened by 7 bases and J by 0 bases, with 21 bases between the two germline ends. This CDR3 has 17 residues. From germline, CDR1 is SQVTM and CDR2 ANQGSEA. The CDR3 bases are TGCAGCGCGAACGGAATTTGGGGGGATTCAACTAATGAAAAACTGTTTTTT. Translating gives CSANGIWGDSTNEKLFF.

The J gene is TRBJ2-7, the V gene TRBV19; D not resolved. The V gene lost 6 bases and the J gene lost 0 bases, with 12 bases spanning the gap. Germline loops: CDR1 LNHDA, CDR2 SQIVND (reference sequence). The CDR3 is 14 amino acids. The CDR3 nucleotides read TGTGCCAGTAGCGCGGTTGTAAACTCCTACGAGCAGTACTTC. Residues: CASSAVVNSYEQYF.

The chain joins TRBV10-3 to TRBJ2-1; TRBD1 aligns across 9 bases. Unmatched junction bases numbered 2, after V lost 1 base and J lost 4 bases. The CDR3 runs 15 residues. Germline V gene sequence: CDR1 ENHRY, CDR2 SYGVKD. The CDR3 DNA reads TGTGCCATCAGTGAGTTGGGACAGGGATACAATGAGCAGTTCTTC. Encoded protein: CAISELGQGYNEQFF.

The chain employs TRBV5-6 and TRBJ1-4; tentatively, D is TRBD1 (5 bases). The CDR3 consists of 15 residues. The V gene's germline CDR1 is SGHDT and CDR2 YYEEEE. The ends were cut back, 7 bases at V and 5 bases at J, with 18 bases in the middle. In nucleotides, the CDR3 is TGTGCCAGCTGGTTCACGGGTGGGGCCAATGAAAAACTGTTTTTT. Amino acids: CASWFTGGANEKLFF.

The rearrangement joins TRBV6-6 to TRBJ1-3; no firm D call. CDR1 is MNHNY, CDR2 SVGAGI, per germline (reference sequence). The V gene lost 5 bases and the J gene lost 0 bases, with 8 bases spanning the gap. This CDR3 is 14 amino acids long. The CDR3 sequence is CASSSVASGNTIYF. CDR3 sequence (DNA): TGTGCCAGCAGTAGCGTGGCCTCTGGAAACACCATATATTTT.

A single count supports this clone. CDR3 sequence: CASSLEEREETQYF. The DNA for the CDR3 is TGTGCCAGCAGCCTAGAGGAGAGGGAAGAGACCCAGTACTTC. The chain carries TRBV7-9 and TRBJ2-5; possible D gene TRBD2, 5 bases. V was clipped by 5 bases and J by 3 bases, with 13 bases between them. CDR3 length equals 14 residues. Germline-derived CDR1 and CDR2 are SEHNR and FQNEAQ (reference sequence).

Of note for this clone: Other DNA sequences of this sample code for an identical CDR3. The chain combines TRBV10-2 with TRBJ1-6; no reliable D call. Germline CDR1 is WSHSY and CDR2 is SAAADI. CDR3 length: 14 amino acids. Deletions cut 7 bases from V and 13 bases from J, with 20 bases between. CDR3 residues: CASNENPSGSPLHF. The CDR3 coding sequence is TGCGCCAGCAACGAAAACCCGTCGGGTTCGCCCCTCCACTTT.

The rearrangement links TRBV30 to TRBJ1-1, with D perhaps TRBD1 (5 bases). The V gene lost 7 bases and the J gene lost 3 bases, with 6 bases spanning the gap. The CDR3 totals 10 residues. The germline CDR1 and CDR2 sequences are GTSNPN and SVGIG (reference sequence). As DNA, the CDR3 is TGTGCCTACAGGTACACTGAAGCTTTCTTT. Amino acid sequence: CAYRYTEAFF.

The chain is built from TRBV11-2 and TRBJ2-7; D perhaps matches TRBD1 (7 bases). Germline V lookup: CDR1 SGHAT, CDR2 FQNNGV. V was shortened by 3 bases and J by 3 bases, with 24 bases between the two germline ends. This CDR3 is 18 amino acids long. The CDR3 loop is CASSLIVYRGGVRYEQYF. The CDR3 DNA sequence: TGTGCCAGCAGCTTGATTGTATACAGGGGAGGAGTTCGCTACGAGCAGTACTTC.

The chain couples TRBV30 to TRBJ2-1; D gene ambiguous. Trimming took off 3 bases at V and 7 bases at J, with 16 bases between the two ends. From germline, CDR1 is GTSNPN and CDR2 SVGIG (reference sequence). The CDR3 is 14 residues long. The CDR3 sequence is CAWRSGIRGNEQFF. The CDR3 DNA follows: TGTGCCTGGAGGTCCGGAATCCGAGGTAATGAGCAGTTCTTC.